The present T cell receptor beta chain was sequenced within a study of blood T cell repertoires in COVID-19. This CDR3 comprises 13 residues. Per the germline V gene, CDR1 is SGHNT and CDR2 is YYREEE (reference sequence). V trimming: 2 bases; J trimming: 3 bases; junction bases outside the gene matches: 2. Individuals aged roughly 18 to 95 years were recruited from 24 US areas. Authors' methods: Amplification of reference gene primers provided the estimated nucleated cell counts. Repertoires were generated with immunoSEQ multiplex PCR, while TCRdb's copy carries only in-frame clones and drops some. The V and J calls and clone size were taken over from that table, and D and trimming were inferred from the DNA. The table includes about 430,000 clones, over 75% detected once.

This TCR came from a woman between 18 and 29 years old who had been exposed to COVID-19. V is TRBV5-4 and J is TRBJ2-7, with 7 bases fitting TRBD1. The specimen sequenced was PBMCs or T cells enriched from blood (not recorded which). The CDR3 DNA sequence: TGTGCCAGCAGCTTAGGGGGCCTCTACGAGCAGTACTTC. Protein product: CASSLGGLYEQYF.